Presented here are 5 T cell receptor beta chains from one specimen sequenced in a study of cytomegalovirus exposure and HLA in healthy donors. Use of 60 Vbeta and 13 Jbeta primers characterized the PCR. Here immunoSEQ multiplex PCR was the method, and the copy in TCRdb shows in-frame clones only, minus some. This sample has about 130,000 clones, with 70% to 80% found just once. The source material was PBMCs. Receptors were obtained from a man aged 50 to 60 in good health and CMV-seronegative.

The chain employs TRBV5-1 and TRBJ1-2; D is possibly TRBD1 (5 bases). This CDR3 region has 14 residues. Looked up from germline, CDR1 is SGHRS and CDR2 is YFSETQ. The V gene lost 9 bases and the J gene lost 2 bases, with 17 bases spanning the gap. DNA for the CDR3: TGCGCCATCTCCGGGGCGGAGGGAAACTATGGCTACACCTTC. Its translation is CAISGAEGNYGYTF.

This clone was picked up one time. The rearrangement links TRBV5-1 to TRBJ2-7, with D possibly matching TRBD2 (6 bases). This CDR3 spans 13 amino acids. V lost 3 bases to trimming and J lost 5 bases, with 12 bases between them. CDR1 SGHRS and CDR2 YFSETQ come from the germline V gene. CDR3 DNA sequence: TGCGCCAGCAGCTGGGGGTCGGGGGACGAGCAGTACGTC. It specifies CASSWGSGDEQYV.

This chain links TRBV13 with TRBJ2-3, with D possibly TRBD2 on 7 matching bases. Germline V gene sequence: CDR1 PRHDT, CDR2 FYEKMQ (reference sequence). V lost 7 bases and J 7 bases, leaving 15 bases between the germline ends. CDR3 length: 13 residues. CDR3 loop: CASKAGASYTQYF. The CDR3 bases are TGTGCCAGCAAGGCGGGGGCGTCGTATACGCAGTATTTT. Filled out from reference TRBV13 and TRBJ2-3, the complete variable domain reads AAGVIQSPRHLIKEKRETATLKCYPIPRHDTVYWYQQGPGQDPQFLISFYEKMQSDKGSIPDRFSAQQFSDYHSELNMSSLELGDSALYFCASKAGASYTQYFGPGTRLTVL.

The rearrangement links TRBV27 to TRBJ2-7, with D perhaps matching TRBD2 (6 bases). Trimming removed 10 bases from V and 0 bases from J, with 16 bases in between. This CDR3 contains 14 residues. Germline-derived CDR1 and CDR2 are MNHEY and SMNVEV (reference sequence). CDR3: CATLANTSSYEQYV. The CDR3, as DNA: TGTGCCACCCTAGCGAATACGAGCTCCTACGAGCAGTACGTC.

The V gene is TRBV19, the J gene TRBJ1-2; the D is unclear. Germline V lookup: CDR1 LNHDA, CDR2 SQIVND (reference sequence). This CDR3 is built from 16 residues. V gave up 3 bases and J gave up 0 bases, with 14 bases separating them. The chain's CDR3 is CASSMRSGEANYGYTF. The CDR3 DNA reads as TGTGCCAGTAGTATGAGGTCGGGAGAAGCTAACTATGGCTACACCTTC.